This entry features one T cell receptor (beta chain) sequence. Assay: immunoSEQ multiplex PCR; the TCRdb copy retains only in-frame clones and omits some. The sample has more than 75,000 clones, approximately 80% seen once. The sample comes from a study of OX40 agonist ivuxolimab in advanced cancers. The junction had 9 bases not matched to a gene; V was cut back by 4 bases and J by 9 bases. The CDR3 totals 16 residues. Germline V lookup: CDR1 MNHEY, CDR2 SVGAGI. The material sequenced was CD4+ or CD8+ T cells sorted from blood, taken in a trial of the OX40 agonist ivuxolimab. V and J are TRBV6-5 and TRBJ1-6, with TRBD1 identical over 10 bases. This sequence was found in an adult with an advanced solid tumor such as melanoma, head and neck, liver or kidney cancer. This chain's CDR3 is CASSSPLRDRGSPLHF. The CDR3 nucleotides are TGTGCCAGCAGTTCCCCCCTTAGGGACAGGGGTTCACCCCTCCACTTT.